The 16 T cell receptor beta chains reported below all come from one sample, sequenced in a study of T cell responses to AZD1222 COVID-19 vaccine. Clones were sequenced by immunoSEQ multiplex PCR, and TCRdb holds only the in-frame ones, with some missing. The sample shows roughly 53,000 clones, approximately 84% of them seen only once. This material consisted of peripheral blood, taken on day 0 of AZD1222 vaccination. These receptors all come from an adult in good health.

The count of this clone is one. This chain links TRBV7-8 with TRBJ2-5; D unresolved. Germline V gene sequence: CDR1 SGHVS, CDR2 FQNEAQ. V lost 2 bases and J 5 bases, leaving 9 bases between the germline ends. The CDR3 length is 13 residues. For the CDR3, the DNA is TGTGCCAGCAGCTTAAGCCTTCGGGAGACCCAGTACTTC. Encoded protein: CASSLSLRETQYF.

The chain couples TRBV28 to TRBJ2-5; D is unresolved. This CDR3 is built from 13 residues. The germline V gene encodes CDR1 MDHEN and CDR2 SYDVKM. The V and J ends lost 3 bases and 2 bases respectively, with 7 bases between them. CDR3 sequence (DNA): TGTGCCAGCAGTTTTAACAGACAAGAGACCCAGTACTTC. Its translation: CASSFNRQETQYF.

The chain joins TRBV7-3 to TRBJ1-1; weak D call: TRBD1 (6 bases). The V end lost 2 bases, the J end lost 2 bases, and 9 bases lay between the germline ends. This CDR3 has 14 amino acids. From germline, CDR1 is SGHTA and CDR2 FQGTGA. In nucleotides, the CDR3 is TGTGCCAGCAGCTTAGGGGGCGAAAACACTGAAGCTTTCTTT. This translates into CASSLGGENTEAFF. Drawing the rest from reference TRBV7-3 and TRBJ1-1, the complete variable domain is GAGVSQTPSNKVTEKGKYVELRCDPISGHTALYWYRQSLGQGPEFLIYFQGTGAADDSGLPNDRFFAVRPEGSVSTLKIQRTERGDSAVYLCASSLGGENTEAFFGQGTRLTVV.

CDR3 coding DNA: TGCGCCAGCAGCTTGAGGAGGCAGGTCGTTGGTGAAGCTTTCTTT. Its protein is CASSLRRQVVGEAFF. The chain recombines TRBV5-1 with TRBJ1-1; no reliable D call. The germline gives CDR1 SGHRS, CDR2 YFSETQ. The CDR3 sequence is 15 residues long. The V gene lost 1 base and the J gene lost 7 bases, with 17 bases spanning the gap.

The chain has TRBV14 and TRBJ2-2; 7 bases match TRBD2. The J segment lost 1 base and the V segment lost 1 base, leaving 0 bases of the junction unmatched. Germline lookup yields CDR1 SGHDN and CDR2 FVKESK. This CDR3 comprises 15 residues. This CDR3 is CASSQASGNTGELFF. The DNA for the CDR3 is TGTGCCAGCAGCCAAGCTAGCGGGAACACCGGGGAGCTGTTTTTT. The variable domain in full, with the rest retrieved from reference TRBV14 and TRBJ2-2, is EAGVTQFPSHSVIEKGQTVTLRCDPISGHDNLYWYRRVMGKEIKFLLHFVKESKQDESGMPNNRFLAERTGGTYSTLKVQPAELEDSGVYFCASSQASGNTGELFFGEGSRLTVL.

This chain connects TRBV10-1 to TRBJ1-5; no clear D gene. This CDR3 contains 14 residues. In germline, CDR1 is WNHNN, CDR2 SYGVQD (reference sequence). V gave up 4 bases and J gave up 4 bases, with 11 bases separating them. The CDR3 DNA reads as TGCGCCAGCAGTGGTCTGGAATCTAATCAGCCCCAGCATTTT. It codes for CASSGLESNQPQHF.

This rearrangement joins TRBV28 to TRBJ1-1, with a tentative D call TRBD1 (6 bases). V lost 5 bases and J 3 bases, leaving 10 bases between the germline ends. Germline-derived CDR1 and CDR2 are MDHEN and SYDVKM. The CDR3 has 13 amino acids. The CDR3, as DNA: TGTGCCAGCAGTCCTCCAGGGGACACTGAAGCTTTCTTT. Translating it yields CASSPPGDTEAFF.

This chain joins TRBV19 and TRBJ2-2; D gene uncertain. The V end lost 2 bases, the J end lost 7 bases, and 11 bases lay between the germline ends. The CDR3 is 14 residues long. Germline values: CDR1 LNHDA, CDR2 SQIVND (reference sequence). CDR3 region: CASSIRPGLGELFF. In DNA, the CDR3 is TGTGCCAGTAGTATACGCCCCGGTCTCGGGGAGCTGTTTTTT.

This clone was seen more than once but under ten times. This chain connects TRBV28 to TRBJ1-2; D is perhaps TRBD1 (5 bases). Germline V gene sequence: CDR1 MDHEN, CDR2 SYDVKM. CDR3 size: 14 residues. The ends were cut back, 3 bases at V and 7 bases at J, with 15 bases in the middle. The chain's CDR3 is CASSFGSGIGGYTF. As DNA, the CDR3 is TGTGCCAGCAGTTTCGGGTCAGGGATCGGTGGCTACACCTTC.

The V gene is TRBV7-8, the J gene TRBJ2-1; the D is unclear. The length of the CDR3 is 13 residues. Germline CDR1 is SGHVS and CDR2 is FQNEAQ. V was cut by 5 bases and J by 2 bases, with 7 bases left in between. The CDR3 DNA sequence: TGTGCCAGCAGCCCAGCAACCTACAATGAGCAGTTCTTC. Translation gives CASSPATYNEQFF.

The chain uses TRBV6-5 and TRBJ1-6, with 8 bases aligning to TRBD1. V lost 2 bases to trimming and J lost 9 bases; unmatched junction nucleotides: 6. The CDR3 has 15 amino acids. Germline assignment: CDR1 MNHEY and CDR2 SVGAGI. The CDR3 is CASSYGGQGGSPLHF. For the CDR3, the DNA is TGTGCCAGCAGTTACGGAGGACAGGGAGGTTCACCCCTCCACTTT.

The V gene is TRBV19, the J gene TRBJ2-4, with TRBD1 matching 7 bases. CDR3 length equals 14 residues. The germline V gene has CDR1 LNHDA and CDR2 SQIVND (reference sequence). V lost 9 bases and J lost 6; bases outside the gene matches: 11. The CDR3 region has the DNA TGTGCCAGCCGGCGGACAGGTTCCGGAAACATTCAGTACTTC. As protein: CASRRTGSGNIQYF.

The rearrangement uses TRBV9 and TRBJ2-1, with 9 positions matching TRBD2. The trim removed 3 bases at V and 7 bases at J, leaving 11 bases unmatched. Germline CDR1 SGDLS, CDR2 YYNGEE. The CDR3 is 16 residues long. Here the CDR3 DNA reads TGTGCCAGCAGCGGTGAAGCGGGAGGAGTTGCAAATGAGCAGTTCTTC. Encoded protein: CASSGEAGGVANEQFF. Looking up the rest from reference TRBV9 and TRBJ2-1 gives the full variable domain: DSGVTQTPKHLITATGQRVTLRCSPRSGDLSVYWYQQSLDQGLQFLIQYYNGEERAKGNILERFSAQQFPDLHSELNLSSLELGDSALYFCASSGEAGGVANEQFFGPGTRLTVL.

This rearrangement joins TRBV29-1 to TRBJ2-7, with D possibly being TRBD1 (6 bases). With 2 bases removed from V and 0 bases from J, the gap between germline ends came to 8 bases. This CDR3 spans 13 amino acids. Germline V gene data show CDR1 as SQVTM and CDR2 as ANQGSEA. CDR3 amino acids: CSVELDSSYEQYF. The CDR3 coding sequence is TGCAGCGTTGAATTGGACAGCTCCTACGAGCAGTACTTC.

This chain connects TRBV10-3 to TRBJ2-1, with a weak D call TRBD2 (6 bases). This CDR3 has 14 residues. The germline V and J ends were trimmed by 5 bases and 0 bases, with 8 bases remaining between them. CDR1 is ENHRY, CDR2 SYGVKD, per germline. The CDR3 sequence: CAISTGSSYNEQFF. As DNA, the CDR3 is TGTGCCATCAGTACCGGGAGCTCCTACAATGAGCAGTTCTTC.

The J gene is TRBJ2-3, the V gene TRBV24-1; 12 bases agree with TRBD1. The CDR3 has 16 residues. CDR1 is KGHDR and CDR2 is SFDVKD in the germline V gene. The trim removed 4 bases at V and 6 bases at J, leaving 7 bases unmatched. The CDR3 loop reads CATSDPGTGGSDTQYF. CDR3 DNA sequence: TGTGCCACCAGTGACCCCGGGACAGGGGGCTCGGATACGCAGTATTTT.